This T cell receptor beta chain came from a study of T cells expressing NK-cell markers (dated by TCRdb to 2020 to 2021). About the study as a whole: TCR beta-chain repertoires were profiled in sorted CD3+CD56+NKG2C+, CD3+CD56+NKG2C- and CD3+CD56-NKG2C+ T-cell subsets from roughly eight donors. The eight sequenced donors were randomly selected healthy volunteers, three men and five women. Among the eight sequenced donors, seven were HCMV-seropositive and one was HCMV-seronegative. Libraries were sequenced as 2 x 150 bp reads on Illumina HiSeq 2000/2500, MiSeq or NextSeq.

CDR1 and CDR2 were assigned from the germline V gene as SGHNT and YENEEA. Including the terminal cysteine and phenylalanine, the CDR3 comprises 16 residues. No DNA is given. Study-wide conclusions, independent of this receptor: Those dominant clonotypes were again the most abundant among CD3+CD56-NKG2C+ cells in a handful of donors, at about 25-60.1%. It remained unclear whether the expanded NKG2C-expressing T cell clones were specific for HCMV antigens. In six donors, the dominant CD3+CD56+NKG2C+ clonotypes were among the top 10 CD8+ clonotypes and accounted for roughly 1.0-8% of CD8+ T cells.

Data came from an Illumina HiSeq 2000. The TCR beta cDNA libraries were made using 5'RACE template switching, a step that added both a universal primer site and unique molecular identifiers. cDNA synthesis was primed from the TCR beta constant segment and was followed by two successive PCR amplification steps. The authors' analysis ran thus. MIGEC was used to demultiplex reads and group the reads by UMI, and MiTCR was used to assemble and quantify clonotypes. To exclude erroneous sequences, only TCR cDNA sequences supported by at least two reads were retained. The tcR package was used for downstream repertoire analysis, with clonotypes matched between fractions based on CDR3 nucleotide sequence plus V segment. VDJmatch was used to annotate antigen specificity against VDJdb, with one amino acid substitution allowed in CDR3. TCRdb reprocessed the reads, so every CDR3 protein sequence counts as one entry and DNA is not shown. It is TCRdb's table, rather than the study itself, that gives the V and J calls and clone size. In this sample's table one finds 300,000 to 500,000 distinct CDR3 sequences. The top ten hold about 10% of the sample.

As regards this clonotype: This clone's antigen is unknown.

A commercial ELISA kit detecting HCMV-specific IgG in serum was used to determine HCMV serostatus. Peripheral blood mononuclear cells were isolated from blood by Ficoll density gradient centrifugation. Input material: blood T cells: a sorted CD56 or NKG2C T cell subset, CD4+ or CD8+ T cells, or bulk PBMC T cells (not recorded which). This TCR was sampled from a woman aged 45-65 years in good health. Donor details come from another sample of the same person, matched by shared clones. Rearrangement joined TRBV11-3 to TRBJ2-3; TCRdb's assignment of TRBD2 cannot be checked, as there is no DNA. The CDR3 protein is CASSLALAGVTDTQYF.